This TCR beta chain was captured by sequencing in a study of blood T cell repertoires in COVID-19. Overall study context: Material from acute and convalescent COVID-19 was sourced from the United States, Italy and Spain. Sample material is recorded as cDNA or gDNA derived from T cells, B-cell-depleted T cells, or PBMCs.

Original methodology: Nucleated cell number was recorded as an estimate derived from reference gene primer amplification. Measured with immunoSEQ multiplex PCR; TCRdb has only the in-frame clones, and not every one. D and trimming come from the DNA, and the V and J calls and clone size come from that table. The sample records about 410,000 clones, about 88% being singletons. Enrollment of patients from Seattle took place during active infection, with longitudinal follow-up. Sequenced input: peripheral blood. This sequence was found in a woman aged 40 to 50 with COVID-19, enrolled during active disease.

The CDR3 is CASSPWDRGNQPQHF. The CDR3 DNA is TGTGCCAGTAGTCCCTGGGACAGGGGCAATCAGCCCCAGCATTTT. The genes are TRBV19 and TRBJ1-5, with 9 positions matching TRBD1. This CDR3 spans 15 amino acids. V shed 5 bases, J shed 2 bases, and the junction held 4 bases outside the gene matches. Germline V CDR1 and CDR2: LNHDA, SQIVND (reference sequence).